This T cell receptor (beta chain) was obtained from a study of tumor-infiltrating lymphocytes in primary liver carcinoma. Study-wide context: Subjects consisted of male and female patients aged 30 to 69 years. Each sample had roughly 3.65 to 7.5 million productive TCRbeta reads regardless of tissue type.

Starting material of roughly 0.45 ug total RNA yielded TCR beta cDNA via a constant-region primer. What produced the TCR beta libraries was three nested multiplex PCR rounds using slightly modified ARM-PCR. It was with TRBV1-TRBV30 forward primers and a C-beta reverse primer that the first two PCR rounds were run, at about 10 cycles each. TCRdb fed the multiplex PCR reads into MiXCR, producing one record per CDR3 protein. Of approximately 320,000 distinct CDR3 sequences listed, around three fifths are singletons. Alongside blood RNA obtained from unsorted whole blood, germline DNA was also extracted. HBV chronically infected the treatment-naive patients. Germline CDR1 and CDR2: MNHNY and SVGAGI (reference sequence). The CDR3 extends over 15 amino acids. V dropped 8 bases and J dropped 4 bases, with 20 bases sitting between them. This clonotype was seen repeatedly, ten times or more. The antigen remains unidentified.

General study findings and limits: Tumors reached a significantly greater top-250-clone fraction than blood did (p = 0.039).

The receptor was isolated from a woman in her twenties or thirties with primary liver carcinoma and hepatitis B virus infection. The sample comprised peripheral blood. The rearrangement joins TRBV6-6 to TRBJ1-1, with D unclear. The CDR3 nucleotides read TGTGCCAGCCGGAGAGACACCGCGGGGTTCACTGAAGCTTTCTTT. As protein: CASRRDTAGFTEAFF.